This T cell receptor (beta chain) was documented in a study of blood T cell repertoires in COVID-19. There are 15 residues in the CDR3. Looked up from germline, CDR1 is LNHDA and CDR2 is SQIVND (reference sequence). About this clone itself: The junction and the germline gene differ at one end; a read error may be behind it.

Sequencing used immunoSEQ multiplex PCR; TCRdb keeps in-frame clones, though not all of them. The top ten hold about 20% of the sample, which has fewer than 200,000 clones, roughly four fifths seen once. This sequence was found in a woman of 80 years or more with acute or convalescent COVID-19. Sequences were obtained from peripheral blood. This sequence joins TRBV19 and TRBJ1-5; 7 bases are a match to TRBD1. CDR3 sequence: CASSISTGPNQAQHF. The CDR3 DNA reads TGTGCCAGTAGTATTTCGACAGGGCCTAATCAGGCCCAGCATTTT.